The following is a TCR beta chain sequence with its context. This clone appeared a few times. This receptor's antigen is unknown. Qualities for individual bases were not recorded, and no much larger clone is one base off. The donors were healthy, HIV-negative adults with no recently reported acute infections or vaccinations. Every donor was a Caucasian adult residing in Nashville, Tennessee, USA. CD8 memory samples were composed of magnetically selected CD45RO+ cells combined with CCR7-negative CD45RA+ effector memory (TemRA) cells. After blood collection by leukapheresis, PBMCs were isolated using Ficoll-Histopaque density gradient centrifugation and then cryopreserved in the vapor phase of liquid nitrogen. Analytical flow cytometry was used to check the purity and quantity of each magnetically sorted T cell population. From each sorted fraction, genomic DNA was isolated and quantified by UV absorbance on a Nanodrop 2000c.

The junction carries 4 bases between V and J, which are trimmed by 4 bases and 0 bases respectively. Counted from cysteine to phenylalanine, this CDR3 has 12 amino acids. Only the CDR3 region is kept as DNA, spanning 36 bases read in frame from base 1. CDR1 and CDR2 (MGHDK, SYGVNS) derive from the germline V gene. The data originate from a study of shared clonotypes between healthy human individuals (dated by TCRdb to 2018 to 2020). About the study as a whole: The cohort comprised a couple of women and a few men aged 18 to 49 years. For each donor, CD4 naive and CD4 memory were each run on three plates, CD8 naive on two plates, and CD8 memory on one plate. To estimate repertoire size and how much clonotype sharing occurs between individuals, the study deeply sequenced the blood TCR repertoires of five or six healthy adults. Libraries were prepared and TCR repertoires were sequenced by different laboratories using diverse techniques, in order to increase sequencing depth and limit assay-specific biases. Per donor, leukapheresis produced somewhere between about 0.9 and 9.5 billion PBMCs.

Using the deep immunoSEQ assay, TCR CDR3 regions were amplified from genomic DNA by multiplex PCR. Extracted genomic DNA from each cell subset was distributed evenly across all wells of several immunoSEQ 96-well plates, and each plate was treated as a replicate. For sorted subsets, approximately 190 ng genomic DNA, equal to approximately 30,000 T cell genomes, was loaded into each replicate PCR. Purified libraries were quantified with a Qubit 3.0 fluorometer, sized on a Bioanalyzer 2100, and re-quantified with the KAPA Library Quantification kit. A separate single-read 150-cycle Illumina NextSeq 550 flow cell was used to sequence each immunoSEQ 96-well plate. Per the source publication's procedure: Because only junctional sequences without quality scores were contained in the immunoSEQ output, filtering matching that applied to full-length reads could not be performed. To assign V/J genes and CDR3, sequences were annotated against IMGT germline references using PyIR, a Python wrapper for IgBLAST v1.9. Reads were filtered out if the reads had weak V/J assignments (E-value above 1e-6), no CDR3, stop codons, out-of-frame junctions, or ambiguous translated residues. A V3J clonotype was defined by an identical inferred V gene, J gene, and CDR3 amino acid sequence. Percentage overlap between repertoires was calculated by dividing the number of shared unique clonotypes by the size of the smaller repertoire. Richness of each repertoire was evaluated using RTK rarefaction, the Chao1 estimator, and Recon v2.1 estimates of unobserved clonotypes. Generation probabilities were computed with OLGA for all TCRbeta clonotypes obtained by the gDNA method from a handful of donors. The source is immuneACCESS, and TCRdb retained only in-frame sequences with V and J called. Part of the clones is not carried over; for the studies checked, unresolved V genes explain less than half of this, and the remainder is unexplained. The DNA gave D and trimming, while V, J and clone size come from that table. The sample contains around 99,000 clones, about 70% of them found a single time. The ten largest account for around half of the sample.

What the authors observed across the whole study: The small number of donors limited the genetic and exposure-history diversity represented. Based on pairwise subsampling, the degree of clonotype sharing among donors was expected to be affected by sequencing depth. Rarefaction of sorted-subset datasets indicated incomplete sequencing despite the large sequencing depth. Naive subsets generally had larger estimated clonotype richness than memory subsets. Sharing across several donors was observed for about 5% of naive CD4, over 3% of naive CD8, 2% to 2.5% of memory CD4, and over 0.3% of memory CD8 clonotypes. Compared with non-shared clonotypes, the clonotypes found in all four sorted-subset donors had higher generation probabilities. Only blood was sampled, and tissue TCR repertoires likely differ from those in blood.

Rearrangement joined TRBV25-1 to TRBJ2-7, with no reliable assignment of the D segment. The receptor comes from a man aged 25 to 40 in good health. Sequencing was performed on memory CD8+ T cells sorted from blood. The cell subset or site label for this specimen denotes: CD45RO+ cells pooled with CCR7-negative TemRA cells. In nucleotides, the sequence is TGTGCCAGCAGTGGGCCCTCCTACGAGCAGTACTTC. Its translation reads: CASSGPSYEQYF.